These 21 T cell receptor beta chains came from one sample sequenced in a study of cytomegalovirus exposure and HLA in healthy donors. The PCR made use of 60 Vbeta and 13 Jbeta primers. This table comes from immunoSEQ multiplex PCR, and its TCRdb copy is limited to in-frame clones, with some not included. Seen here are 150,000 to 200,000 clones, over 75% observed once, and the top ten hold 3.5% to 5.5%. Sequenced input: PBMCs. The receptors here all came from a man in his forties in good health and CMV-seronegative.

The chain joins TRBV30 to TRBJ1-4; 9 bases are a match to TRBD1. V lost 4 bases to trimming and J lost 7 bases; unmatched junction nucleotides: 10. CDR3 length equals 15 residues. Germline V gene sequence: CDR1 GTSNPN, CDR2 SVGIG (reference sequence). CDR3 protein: CAWTLPGQGFEKLFF. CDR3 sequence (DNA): TGTGCCTGGACACTCCCGGGACAGGGTTTTGAAAAACTGTTTTTT.

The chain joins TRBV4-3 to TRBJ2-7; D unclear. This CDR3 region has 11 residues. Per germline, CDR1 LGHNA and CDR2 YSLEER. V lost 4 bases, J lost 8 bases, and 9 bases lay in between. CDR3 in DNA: TGCGCCAGCAGCCCGCGGTACAAGCAGTACTTC. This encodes CASSPRYKQYF.

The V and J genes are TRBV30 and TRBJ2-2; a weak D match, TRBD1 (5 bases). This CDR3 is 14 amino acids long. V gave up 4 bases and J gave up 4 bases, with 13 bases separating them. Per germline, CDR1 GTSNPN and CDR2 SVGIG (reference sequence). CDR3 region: CAWTQGFGTGELFF. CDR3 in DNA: TGTGCCTGGACCCAGGGTTTCGGCACCGGGGAGCTGTTTTTT.

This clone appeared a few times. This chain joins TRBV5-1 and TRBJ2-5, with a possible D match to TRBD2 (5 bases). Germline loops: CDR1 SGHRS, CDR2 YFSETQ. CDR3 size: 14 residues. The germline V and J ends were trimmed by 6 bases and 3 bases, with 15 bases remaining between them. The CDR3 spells CASKVGLGEETQYF. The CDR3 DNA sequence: TGCGCCAGCAAGGTGGGTCTGGGAGAAGAGACCCAGTACTTC.

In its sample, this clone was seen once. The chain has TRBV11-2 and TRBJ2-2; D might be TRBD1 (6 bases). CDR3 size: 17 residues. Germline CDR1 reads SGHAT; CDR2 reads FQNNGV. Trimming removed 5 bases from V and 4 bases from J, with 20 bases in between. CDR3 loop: CASSIRQAAPSTGELFF. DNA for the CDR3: TGTGCCAGCAGCATTCGACAGGCGGCGCCGAGCACCGGGGAGCTGTTTTTT.

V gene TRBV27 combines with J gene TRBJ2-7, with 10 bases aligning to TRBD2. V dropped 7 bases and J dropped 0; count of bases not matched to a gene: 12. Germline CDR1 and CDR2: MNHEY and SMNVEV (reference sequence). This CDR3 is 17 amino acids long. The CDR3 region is CASTPLAGALYSYEQYF. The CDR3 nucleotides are TGTGCCAGCACCCCTCTAGCGGGGGCCCTTTACTCCTACGAGCAGTACTTC.

The CDR3 DNA reads as TGTGCCAGCAGCTTAGTGGGGGCCAGGCGTTACACCGGGGAGCTGTTTTTT. Translated, it gives CASSLVGARRYTGELFF. The rearrangement links TRBV7-9 to TRBJ2-2; perhaps TRBD1 as D (6 bases). The V end lost 1 base, the J end lost 3 bases, and 15 bases lay between the germline ends. Germline CDR1 and CDR2: SEHNR and FQNEAQ (reference sequence). This CDR3 has 17 residues.

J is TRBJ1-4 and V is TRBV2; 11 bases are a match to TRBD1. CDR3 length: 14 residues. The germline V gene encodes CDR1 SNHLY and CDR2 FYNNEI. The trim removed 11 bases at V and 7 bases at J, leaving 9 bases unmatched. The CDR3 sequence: CAATRGTGGEKLFF. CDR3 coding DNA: TGTGCCGCAACTAGGGGGACAGGGGGTGAAAAACTGTTTTTT.

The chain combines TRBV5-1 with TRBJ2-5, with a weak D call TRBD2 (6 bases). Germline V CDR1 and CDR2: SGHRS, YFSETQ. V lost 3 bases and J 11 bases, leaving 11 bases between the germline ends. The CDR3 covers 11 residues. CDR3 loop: CASSSEGPQYF. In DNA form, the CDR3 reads TGCGCCAGCAGCTCGGAGGGGCCTCAGTACTTC.

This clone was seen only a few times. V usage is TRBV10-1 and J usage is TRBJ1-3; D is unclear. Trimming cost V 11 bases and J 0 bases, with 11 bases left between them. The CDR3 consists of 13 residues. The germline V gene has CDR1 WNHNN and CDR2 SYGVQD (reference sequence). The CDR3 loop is CAGVEGSGNTIYF. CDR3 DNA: TGCGCCGGAGTTGAGGGCTCTGGAAACACCATATATTTT.

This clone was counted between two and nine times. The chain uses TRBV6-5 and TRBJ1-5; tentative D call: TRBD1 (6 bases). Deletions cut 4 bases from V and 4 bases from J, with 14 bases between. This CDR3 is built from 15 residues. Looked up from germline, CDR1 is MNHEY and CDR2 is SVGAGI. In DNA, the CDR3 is TGTGCCAGCAGTTTGGGTCGGACAGCTAATCAGCCCCAGCATTTT. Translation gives CASSLGRTANQPQHF.

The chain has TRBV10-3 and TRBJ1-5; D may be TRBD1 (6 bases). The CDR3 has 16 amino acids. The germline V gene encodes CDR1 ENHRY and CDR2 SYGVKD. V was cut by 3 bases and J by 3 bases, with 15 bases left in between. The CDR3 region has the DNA TGTGCCATCAGTGATCATACAGGGATTGCCAATCAGCCCCAGCATTTT. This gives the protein CAISDHTGIANQPQHF.

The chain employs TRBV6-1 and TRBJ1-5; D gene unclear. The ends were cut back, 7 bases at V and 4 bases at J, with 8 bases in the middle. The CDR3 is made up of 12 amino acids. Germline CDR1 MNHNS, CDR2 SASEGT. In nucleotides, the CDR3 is TGTGCCAGCACGGTCGGGAATCAGCCCCAGCATTTT. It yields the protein CASTVGNQPQHF.

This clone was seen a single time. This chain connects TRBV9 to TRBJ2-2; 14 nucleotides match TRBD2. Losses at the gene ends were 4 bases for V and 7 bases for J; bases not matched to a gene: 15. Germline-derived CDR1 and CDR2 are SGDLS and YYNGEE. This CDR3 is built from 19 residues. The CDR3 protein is CASSPRTSGGPGGVGELFF. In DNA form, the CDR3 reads TGTGCCAGCAGCCCACGGACTAGCGGGGGGCCGGGGGGGGTCGGGGAGCTGTTTTTT.

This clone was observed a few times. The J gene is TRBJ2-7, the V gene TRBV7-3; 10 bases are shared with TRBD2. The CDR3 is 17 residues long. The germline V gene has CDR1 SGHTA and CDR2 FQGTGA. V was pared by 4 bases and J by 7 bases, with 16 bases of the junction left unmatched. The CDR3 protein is CASSSPEPSGRRSEQYF. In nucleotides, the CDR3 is TGTGCCAGCAGCTCACCGGAACCTAGCGGGAGAAGGTCGGAGCAGTACTTC. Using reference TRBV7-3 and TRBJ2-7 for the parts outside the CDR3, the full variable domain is GAGVSQTPSNKVTEKGKYVELRCDPISGHTALYWYRQSLGQGPEFLIYFQGTGAADDSGLPNDRFFAVRPEGSVSTLKIQRTERGDSAVYLCASSSPEPSGRRSEQYFGPGTRLTVT.

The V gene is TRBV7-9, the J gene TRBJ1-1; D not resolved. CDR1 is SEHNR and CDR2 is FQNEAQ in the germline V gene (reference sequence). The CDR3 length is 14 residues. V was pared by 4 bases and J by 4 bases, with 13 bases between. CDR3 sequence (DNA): TGTGCCAGCAGCTCAGAGAGGGTTTCCACTGAAGCTTTCTTT. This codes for CASSSERVSTEAFF. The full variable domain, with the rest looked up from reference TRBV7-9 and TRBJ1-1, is DTGVSQNPRHKITKRGQNVTFRCDPISEHNRLYWYRQTLGQGPEFLTYFQNEAQLEKSRLLSDRFSAERPKGSFSTLEIQRTEQGDSAMYLCASSSERVSTEAFFGQGTRLTVV.

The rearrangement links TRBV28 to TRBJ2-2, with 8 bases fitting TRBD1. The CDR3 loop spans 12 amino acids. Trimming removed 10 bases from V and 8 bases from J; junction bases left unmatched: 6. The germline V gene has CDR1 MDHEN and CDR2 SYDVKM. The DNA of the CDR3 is TGTGCCACCCAGGGGGCGATGGGGGAGCTGTTTTTT. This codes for CATQGAMGELFF.

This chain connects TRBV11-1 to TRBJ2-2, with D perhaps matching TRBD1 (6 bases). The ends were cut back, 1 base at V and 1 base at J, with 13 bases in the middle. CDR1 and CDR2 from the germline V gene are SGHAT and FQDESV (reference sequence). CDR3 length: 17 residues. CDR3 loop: CASSLEAARGNTGELFF. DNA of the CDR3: TGTGCCAGCAGCTTAGAAGCTGCCAGGGGGAACACCGGGGAGCTGTTTTTT. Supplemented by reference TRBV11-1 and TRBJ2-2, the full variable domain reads EAEVAQSPRYKITEKSQAVAFWCDPISGHATLYWYRQILGQGPELLVQFQDESVVDDSQLPKDRFSAERLKGVDSTLKIQPAELGDSAMYLCASSLEAARGNTGELFFGEGSRLTVL.

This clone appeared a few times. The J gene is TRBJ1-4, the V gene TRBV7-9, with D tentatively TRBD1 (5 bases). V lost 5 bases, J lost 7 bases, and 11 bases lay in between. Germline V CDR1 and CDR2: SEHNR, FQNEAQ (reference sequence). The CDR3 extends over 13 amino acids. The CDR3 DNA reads TGTGCCAGCAGCCCCGGGGGTGGTGAAAAACTGTTTTTT. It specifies CASSPGGGEKLFF.

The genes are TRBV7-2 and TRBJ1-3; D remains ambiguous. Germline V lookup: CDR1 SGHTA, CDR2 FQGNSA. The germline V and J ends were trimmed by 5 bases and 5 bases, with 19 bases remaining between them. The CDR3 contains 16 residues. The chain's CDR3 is CASSPQIEPRRNTIYF. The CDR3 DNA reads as TGTGCCAGCAGCCCGCAAATCGAGCCCCGTCGAAACACCATATATTTT.

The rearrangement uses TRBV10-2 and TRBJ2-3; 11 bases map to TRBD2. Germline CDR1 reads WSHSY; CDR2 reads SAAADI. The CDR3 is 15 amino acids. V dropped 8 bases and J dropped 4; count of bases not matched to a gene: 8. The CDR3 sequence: CASGLAGTQSDTQYF. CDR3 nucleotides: TGCGCCAGCGGACTAGCGGGTACTCAATCAGATACGCAGTATTTT.